This TCR beta chain is from a study of regulatory T cells in long-lasting Graves disease. Indicated time point: newly diagnosed GD, antithyroid drugs for less than 3 months. There was RNA extracted from PBMCs, and the TCR library was made from it. Trimming cost V 3 bases and J 1 base, with 11 bases left between them. CDR1 is MDHEN, CDR2 SYDVKM, per germline. This CDR3 contains 15 residues. Researchers made TCR beta libraries by using iRepertoire HTBI primers and running Arm-PCR on CDR3 regions. TCRdb redid the calling of the multiplex PCR reads with MiXCR, one entry per CDR3 protein. The sample consists of 680,000 or so distinct CDR3 sequences, about 15% of them appearing once. This same sample was also taken into another study, of T cells in Graves' hyperthyroidism and ophthalmopathy. This second study notes: Researchers ran a first-round RT-PCR on the TCR CDR3 using the HTBI primer set.

J is TRBJ2-3 and V is TRBV28, with D perhaps matching TRBD2 (6 bases). The starting material was peripheral blood mononuclear cells (PBMCs), obtained at new diagnosis, from a patient treated with antithyroid drugs. The sequence was collected from a young woman with Graves disease. This chain's CDR3 is CASSFSGGGTDTQYF. The CDR3 DNA sequence: TGTGCCAGCAGTTTTTCCGGGGGAGGCACAGATACGCAGTATTTT.